These 15 T cell receptor beta chains were sequenced from one sample in a study of T cells after yellow fever vaccination. In TCRdb, the 5' RACE reads were re-called with MiXCR into one record per CDR3 protein. The table has 450,000 to 650,000 distinct CDR3 sequences, just over 20% seen once; the top ten hold roughly a sixth. The specimen comprised PBMCs, sampled approximately 22 days after the first yellow fever vaccination. All receptors derive from a man aged 18 to 30 who received the YFV17D yellow fever vaccine.

There are many counts of this clonotype. The V gene is TRBV12-3 or TRBV12-4, the J gene TRBJ2-1; 8 bases agree with TRBD2. The CDR3 runs 13 residues. Trimming cost V 7 bases and J 12 bases; bases outside gene matches: 11. In DNA form, the CDR3 reads TGTGCCAGCACCCTCCTGGGGGCGGGGGGGCAGTTCTTC. Encoded protein: CASTLLGAGGQFF.

The V call is TRBV20-1, the J call TRBJ2-1, with 15 bases aligning to TRBD2. Germline V CDR1 and CDR2: DFQATT, SNEGSKA (reference sequence). CDR3 length: 16 residues. CDR3 sequence: CGLRTSGGALYNEQFF. The CDR3 region has the DNA TGCGGGCTCAGGACTAGCGGGGGGGCCCTATACAATGAGCAGTTCTTC.

J is TRBJ2-7 and V is TRBV7-7; 8 bases align to TRBD2. Germline V gives CDR1 SSHAT, CDR2 FNYEAQ (reference sequence). This CDR3 has 15 residues. CDR3 DNA sequence: TGTGCTAGCAGCCTAACGACTAGCGCTACCTACGAGCAGTACGTC. Its translation: CASSLTTSATYEQYV.

The V and J genes are TRBV24-1 and TRBJ1-1, with unresolved D. This CDR3 has 12 residues. Deletions cut 7 bases from V and 2 bases from J, with 7 bases between. Per the germline V gene, CDR1 is KGHDR and CDR2 is SFDVKD. The CDR3 here is CATRGTNTEAFF. The CDR3 DNA is TGTGCCACCAGGGGTACAAACACTGAAGCTTTCTTT.

For the CDR3, the DNA is TGCAGCATTGCCGGACAGGTGGGATTAGCTGAAGCTTTCTTT. Translated: CSIAGQVGLAEAFF. The V call is TRBV29-1, the J call TRBJ1-1; the match to TRBD1 covers 7 bases. Germline V gene lookup returns CDR1 SQVTM and CDR2 ANQGSEA. The CDR3 has 14 residues. V gave up 8 bases and J gave up 6 bases; unmatched junction bases: 15.

The J gene is TRBJ1-1, the V gene TRBV7-2; D unclear. Per the germline V gene, CDR1 is SGHTA and CDR2 is FQGNSA. The V end lost 5 bases, the J end lost 8 bases, and 15 bases lay between the germline ends. The CDR3 runs 13 residues. CDR3 in DNA: TGTGCCAGCAGCCCACAAAGGGTTGGGGAAGCTTTCTTT. Amino acids: CASSPQRVGEAFF.

This clonotype was detected only a few times. CDR3 amino acids: CASSQEGILAKNNQPQHF. DNA of the CDR3: TGCGCCAGCAGCCAAGAAGGGATACTGGCCAAAAACAATCAGCCCCAGCATTTT. This chain uses TRBV4-1 with TRBJ1-5; D call uncertain. The CDR3 spans 18 residues. The germline V gene encodes CDR1 MGHRA and CDR2 YSYEKL. Trimming took off 0 bases at V and 3 bases at J, with 18 bases between the two ends.

This clonotype was counted between two and nine times. This chain connects TRBV7-2 to TRBJ2-1; D uncertain. Between the trimmed V and J ends, which lost 3 bases and 5 bases, there was a span of 8 bases. Per the germline V gene, CDR1 is SGHTA and CDR2 is FQGNSA. CDR3 length: 13 amino acids. The CDR3 spells CASSFGPDNEQFF. The CDR3 nucleotides read TGTGCCAGCAGCTTCGGTCCAGACAATGAGCAGTTCTTC.

V gene TRBV29-1 combines with J gene TRBJ2-3; D gene unclear. The CDR3 has 10 amino acids. Trimming cost V 4 bases and J 6 bases, with 5 bases left between them. The germline V gene encodes CDR1 SQVTM and CDR2 ANQGSEA. The CDR3 loop is CSVAMDTQYF. In DNA form, the CDR3 reads TGCAGCGTTGCCATGGATACGCAGTATTTT.

This clonotype was picked up many times. The chain is built from TRBV7-9 and TRBJ1-5, with TRBD1 as a possible D gene (5 bases). The CDR3 is 15 residues long. Germline-derived CDR1 and CDR2 are SEHNR and FQNEAQ (reference sequence). V lost 6 bases and J 7 bases, leaving 19 bases between the germline ends. In DNA, the CDR3 is TGTGCCAGCAGTCAGGGCGAGGCCTTAGACCAGCCCCAGCATTTT. This encodes CASSQGEALDQPQHF.

The table lists this clonotype with a few counts. V and J are TRBV5-5 and TRBJ2-7, with D perhaps TRBD1 (6 bases). The CDR3 consists of 14 residues. Trimming took off 2 bases at V and 4 bases at J, with 13 bases between the two ends. Germline values: CDR1 SGHKS, CDR2 YYEKEE (reference sequence). The CDR3 loop is CASSLWDGQYEQYF. CDR3 DNA: TGTGCCAGCAGCTTATGGGACGGACAGTACGAGCAGTACTTC.

This clonotype was found a few times. The chain uses TRBV7-9 and TRBJ2-5; 9 positions agree with TRBD1. Unmatched junction bases numbered 12, after V lost 5 bases and J lost 5 bases. The CDR3 sequence is 16 residues long. Per the germline V gene, CDR1 is SEHNR and CDR2 is FQNEAQ (reference sequence). CDR3 protein: CASSRGRDRALETQYF. The CDR3 DNA reads as TGTGCCAGCAGCCGCGGCAGGGACAGGGCTCTCGAGACCCAGTACTTC.

There are a few counts of this clonotype. The genes are TRBV20-1 and TRBJ2-7; either TRBD1 or TRBD2 may fit D (5 bases each). The ends were cut back, 7 bases at V and 2 bases at J, with 15 bases in the middle. The CDR3 is 13 amino acids. Germline values: CDR1 DFQATT, CDR2 SNEGSKA (reference sequence). CDR3 DNA sequence: TGCAGTGTAGCCGGGACCCCAACCTACGAGCAGTACTTC. Its protein is CSVAGTPTYEQYF.

This clonotype has only a few counts. The J gene is TRBJ2-3, the V gene TRBV5-1; 10 bases map to TRBD2. Germline CDR1 reads SGHRS; CDR2 reads YFSETQ. This CDR3 has 16 residues. The V gene end was trimmed by 0 bases and the J gene end by 5 bases; junction bases not matched to a gene: 6. DNA of the CDR3: TGCGCCAGCAGCTTGGGGGCTAGCGGGGGCGGAGATACGCAGTATTTT. It encodes CASSLGASGGGDTQYF.

This clonotype occurred a few times. The gene calls are TRBV7-9 and TRBJ1-1; TRBD1 is a possible D gene (6 bases). V lost 5 bases and J lost 0, with 13 bases in between. CDR1 is SEHNR and CDR2 is FQNEAQ in the germline V gene (reference sequence). The CDR3 runs 15 residues. In DNA form, the CDR3 reads TGTGCCAGCAGCGCACGACAGGTCATGAACACTGAAGCTTTCTTT. Translating gives CASSARQVMNTEAFF.